The 14 T cell receptor beta chains in this list originate from one sample, sequenced in a study of OX40 agonist ivuxolimab in advanced cancers. Produced via immunoSEQ multiplex PCR; TCRdb's table is partial and in-frame only. The sample yields more than 50,000 clones, roughly 85% seen once. The material sequenced was CD4+ or CD8+ T cells sorted from blood, taken in a trial of the OX40 agonist ivuxolimab. These receptors all come from an adult with an advanced solid tumor such as melanoma, head and neck, liver or kidney cancer.

V usage is TRBV4-1 and J usage is TRBJ2-2; unclear D gene. CDR3 size: 16 residues. CDR1 is MGHRA, CDR2 YSYEKL, per germline. Trimming pared 1 base from V and 5 bases from J, leaving 14 bases between. The CDR3: CASSQAPGRLTGELFF. The CDR3 coding sequence is TGCGCCAGCAGCCAAGCCCCTGGCAGGCTGACCGGGGAGCTGTTTTTT.

The chain recombines TRBV7-9 with TRBJ1-1; D ambiguous. The CDR3 runs to 15 residues. Germline V lookup: CDR1 SEHNR, CDR2 FQNEAQ (reference sequence). V gave up 5 bases and J gave up 3 bases, with 16 bases separating them. CDR3 nucleotide sequence: TGTGCCAGCAGCCCCGGGTTGGGCGAACACACTGAAGCTTTCTTT. It yields the protein CASSPGLGEHTEAFF.

The chain is built from TRBV10-2 and TRBJ2-1, with TRBD2 matching over 9 bases. The CDR3 totals 16 residues. V shed 0 bases and J 2 bases; nucleotides not matched to a gene: 2. The germline gives CDR1 WSHSY, CDR2 SAAADI. CDR3 in DNA: TGCGCCAGCAGTGAGTCCCGGACTAGCGCCTACAATGAGCAGTTCTTC. Translation gives CASSESRTSAYNEQFF.

V is TRBV6-5 and J is TRBJ2-5, with TRBD1 as a possible D gene (7 bases). The J call is doubtful: the DNA matches TRBJ2-7 better. Germline V CDR1 and CDR2: MNHEY, SVGAGI. The CDR3 is 14 amino acids. CDR3 residues: CASSAQGGPYEQYF. CDR3 sequence (DNA): TGTGCCAGCAGTGCGCAGGGGGGCCCCTACGAGCAGTACTTC.

The chain employs TRBV11-1 and TRBJ2-5; the D is unclear. Germline V gene sequence: CDR1 SGHAT, CDR2 FQDESV (reference sequence). With 0 bases removed from V and 1 base from J, the gap between germline ends came to 0 bases. This CDR3 contains 12 residues. This CDR3 reads CASSLAQETQYF. CDR3 DNA: TGTGCCAGCAGCTTAGCCCAAGAGACCCAGTACTTC.

The chain uses TRBV19 and TRBJ2-3, with no clear D. Germline loops: CDR1 LNHDA, CDR2 SQIVND (reference sequence). Trimming stripped 3 bases from V and 0 bases from J, with 13 bases between. The CDR3 loop spans 16 amino acids. The CDR3 region has the DNA TGTGCCAGTAGTATTAGGGATCAGCCTAGCACAGATACGCAGTATTTT. Amino acid sequence: CASSIRDQPSTDTQYF.

The rearrangement joins TRBV19 to TRBJ2-2; 10 nucleotides match TRBD2. The CDR3 sequence is 14 residues long. Germline lookup yields CDR1 LNHDA and CDR2 SQIVND (reference sequence). Trimming at V came to 10 bases and at J to 2 bases, leaving 4 bases not matched to a gene. In DNA, the CDR3 is TGTGCCACATCTAGCGGGAGCAACACCGGGGAGCTGTTTTTT. Amino acids: CATSSGSNTGELFF.

The rearrangement joins TRBV10-2 to TRBJ2-7, with 9 bases identical to TRBD1. Trimming cost V 8 bases and J 0 bases; bases outside gene matches: 5. The germline V gene encodes CDR1 WSHSY and CDR2 SAAADI. The CDR3 length is 14 residues. The CDR3 DNA is TGCGCCAGCGGGGAGACAGGGGGCTCCTACGAGCAGTACTTC. The encoded protein is CASGETGGSYEQYF.

This rearrangement joins TRBV18 to TRBJ1-4, with D possibly matching TRBD1 (5 bases). The CDR3 runs to 13 residues. Germline values: CDR1 KGHSH, CDR2 LQKENI. V shed 9 bases and J shed 6 bases, with 14 bases lying between them. The CDR3 loop reads CASGTVEHEKLFF. As DNA, the CDR3 is TGTGCCAGTGGGACGGTGGAGCATGAAAAACTGTTTTTT.

The chain is built from TRBV25-1 and TRBJ1-6; D is ambiguous. This CDR3 region has 13 residues. Trimming left V 0 bases short and J 11 bases short, with 8 bases between. CDR1 MGHDK and CDR2 SYGVNS come from the germline V gene. The CDR3 spells CASSEYNDAPLHF. Here the CDR3 DNA reads TGTGCCAGCAGTGAATACAACGACGCACCCCTCCACTTT.

The chain carries TRBV7-3 and TRBJ2-1; TRBD1 matches 9 bases. V was clipped by 3 bases and J by 4 bases; unmatched bases: 4. The CDR3 is 15 amino acids. Germline loops: CDR1 SGHTA, CDR2 FQGTGA. The DNA for the CDR3 is TGTGCCAGCAGCTTTGGACAGGGGTTGTACAATGAGCAGTTCTTC. Translating gives CASSFGQGLYNEQFF.

The V gene is TRBV15, the J gene TRBJ1-1; D is perhaps TRBD1 (6 bases). Trimming removed 0 bases from V and 13 bases from J, with 15 bases in between. The CDR3 sequence is 13 residues long. Germline CDR1 LNHNV, CDR2 YYDKDF (reference sequence). The CDR3 protein is CATSRDTGGEFFF. CDR3 DNA sequence: TGTGCCACCAGCAGAGATACGGGGGGCGAGTTTTTCTTT.

This clone has only one observation. The chain is built from TRBV7-9 and TRBJ2-7, with D possibly TRBD1 on 5 matching bases. This CDR3 contains 14 residues. Trimming pared 5 bases from V and 3 bases from J, leaving 14 bases between. Per germline, CDR1 SEHNR and CDR2 FQNEAQ (reference sequence). The CDR3: CASSQTVGNYEQYF. Written as DNA, the CDR3 is TGTGCCAGCAGCCAGACAGTCGGCAACTACGAGCAGTACTTC.

The chain uses TRBV7-2 and TRBJ2-1; 8 bases match TRBD2. With 3 bases clipped from V and 8 bases from J, the junction kept 3 bases outside the gene matches. CDR1 is SGHTA, CDR2 FQGNSA, per germline. This CDR3 has 13 residues. CDR3 bases: TGTGCCAGCAGCTTCCGGCGGGGGGATGAGCAGTTCTTC. It yields the protein CASSFRRGDEQFF.